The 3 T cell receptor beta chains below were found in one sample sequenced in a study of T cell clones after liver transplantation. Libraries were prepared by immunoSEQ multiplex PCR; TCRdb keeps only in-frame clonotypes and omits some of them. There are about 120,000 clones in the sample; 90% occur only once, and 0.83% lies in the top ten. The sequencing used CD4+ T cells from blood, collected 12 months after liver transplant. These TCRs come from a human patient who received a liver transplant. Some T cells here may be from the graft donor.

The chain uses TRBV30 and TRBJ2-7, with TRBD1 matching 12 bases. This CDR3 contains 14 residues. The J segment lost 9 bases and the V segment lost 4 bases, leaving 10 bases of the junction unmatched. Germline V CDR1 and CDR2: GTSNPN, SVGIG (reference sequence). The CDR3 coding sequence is TGTGCCTGGACTGTTGGGACAGGGGGCGCTGGGCAGTACTTC. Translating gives CAWTVGTGGAGQYF.

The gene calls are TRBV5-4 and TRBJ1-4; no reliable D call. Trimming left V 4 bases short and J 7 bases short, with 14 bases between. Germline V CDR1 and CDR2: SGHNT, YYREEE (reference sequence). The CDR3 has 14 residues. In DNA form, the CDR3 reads TGTGCCAGCAGCCGCCAGCAGCAAGGTGAAAAACTGTTTTTT. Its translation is CASSRQQQGEKLFF.

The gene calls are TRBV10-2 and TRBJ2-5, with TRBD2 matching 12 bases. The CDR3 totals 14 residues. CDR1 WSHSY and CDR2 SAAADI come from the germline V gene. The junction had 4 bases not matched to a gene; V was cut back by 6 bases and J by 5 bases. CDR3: CASRTSGSGETQYF. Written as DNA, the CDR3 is TGCGCCAGCAGGACTAGCGGGAGTGGGGAGACCCAGTACTTC.